One T cell receptor (beta chain) is described in this entry. CDR1 MNHEY and CDR2 SMNVEV come from the germline V gene (reference sequence). V lost 3 bases to trimming and J lost 0 bases, with 12 bases between them. CDR3 length equals 15 residues. The data belong to a study of OX40 agonist ivuxolimab in advanced cancers. Using immunoSEQ multiplex PCR, the repertoire was profiled, and TCRdb retains in-frame clones only, with some absent. The sample includes around 72,000 clones, approximately 92% seen only once; the top ten take roughly 0.94%. The material sequenced was CD4+ or CD8+ T cells sorted from blood, taken in a trial of the OX40 agonist ivuxolimab. The TCR sequence derives from an adult with an advanced solid tumor such as melanoma, head and neck, liver or kidney cancer. The chain has TRBV27 and TRBJ2-7; D is perhaps TRBD1 or TRBD2 (5 bases each). For the CDR3, the DNA is TGTGCCAGCAGTTTGGCAAGGGACGGCTCCTACGAGCAGTACTTC. It translates to CASSLARDGSYEQYF.